The 20 T cell receptor beta chains given below trace back to one sample, sequenced in a study of blood T cell repertoires in COVID-19. Sequenced by immunoSEQ multiplex PCR; TCRdb stores in-frame clones only, minus some. Of 410,000 or so clones listed, around 91% are singletons. Material: peripheral blood. Source of these receptors: a woman aged 40 to 50 with COVID-19, enrolled during active disease.

This chain connects TRBV30 to TRBJ1-6; 9 nucleotides agree with TRBD1. Germline-derived CDR1 and CDR2 are GTSNPN and SVGIG (reference sequence). V was clipped by 4 bases and J by 7 bases; unmatched bases: 5. CDR3 length equals 14 residues. The CDR3 bases are TGTGCCTGGATCGGAGGACAGGGGAATTCACCCCTCCACTTT. Translating it yields CAWIGGQGNSPLHF. Full variable domain (remainder filled in from reference TRBV30 and TRBJ1-6): SQTIHQWPATLVQPVGSPLSLECTVEGTSNPNLYWYRQAAGRGLQLLFYSVGIGQISSEVPQNLSASRPQDRQFILSSKKLLLSDSGFYLCAWIGGQGNSPLHFGNGTRLTVT.

The V and J genes are TRBV28 and TRBJ2-7; 9 bases fit TRBD1. The CDR3 contains 17 residues. V shed 6 bases, J shed 6 bases, and the junction held 18 bases outside the gene matches. CDR1 is MDHEN, CDR2 SYDVKM, per germline. Here the CDR3 reads CASSNILADRGELEQYF. In DNA form, the CDR3 reads TGTGCCAGCAGCAATATATTGGCGGACAGGGGAGAGCTCGAGCAGTACTTC.

The rearrangement joins TRBV10-2 to TRBJ1-4; 7 bases map to TRBD1. This CDR3 is built from 13 residues. Germline lookup yields CDR1 WSHSY and CDR2 SAAADI. Trimming took 2 bases from V and 6 from J; bases not matched to a gene: 0. The CDR3 coding sequence is TGCGCCAGCAGTGAGACAGGGGATGAAAAACTGTTTTTT. Translated: CASSETGDEKLFF.

V and J are TRBV28 and TRBJ1-2; the D is unclear. Germline CDR1 reads MDHEN; CDR2 reads SYDVKM. The V end lost 7 bases, the J end lost 4 bases, and 13 bases lay between the germline ends. The CDR3 contains 13 residues. The CDR3 DNA is TGTGCCAGCACCAGAGGAGATCGCTATGGCTACACCTTC. It codes for CASTRGDRYGYTF.

The V and J genes are TRBV18 and TRBJ2-2; 9 bases are shared with TRBD2. There are 14 residues in the CDR3. V lost 8 bases and J lost 6; bases outside the gene matches: 7. The germline gives CDR1 KGHSH, CDR2 LQKENI. CDR3 DNA: TGTGCCAGCCGGTCCATAGCGGGAGCCGGGGAGCTGTTTTTT. Translated, it gives CASRSIAGAGELFF.

J is TRBJ1-2 and V is TRBV6-2 or TRBV6-3; D may be TRBD1 (5 bases). V was cut by 4 bases and J by 8 bases, with 11 bases left in between. The CDR3 sequence is 12 residues long. CDR1 is MNHEY, CDR2 SVGEGT, per germline. In nucleotides, the CDR3 is TGTGCCAGCAGTTTCAGGGTCAGCGGCTACACCTTC. This encodes CASSFRVSGYTF.

V is TRBV14 and J is TRBJ1-1; D might be TRBD1 (5 bases). CDR1 and CDR2 from the germline V gene are SGHDN and FVKESK. Trimming took 4 bases from V and 7 from J, leaving 16 bases between them. This CDR3 comprises 14 residues. CDR3 residues: CASSRLVGEGEAFF. The CDR3 DNA is TGTGCCAGCAGCCGATTAGTAGGGGAGGGTGAAGCTTTCTTT.

This chain joins TRBV9 and TRBJ1-2; TRBD1 is a possible D gene (5 bases). The CDR3 has 14 amino acids. CDR1 is SGDLS and CDR2 is YYNGEE in the germline V gene. Trimming shortened V by 1 base and J by 2 bases, and 9 bases separated the two germline ends. The CDR3 nucleotides read TGTGCCAGCAGCGTAAGCAGGGAAAACTATGGCTACACCTTC. Translation: CASSVSRENYGYTF.

The V and J genes are TRBV5-1 and TRBJ1-1; 11 bases map to TRBD1. V lost 3 bases, J lost 3 bases, and 1 base stayed unmatched. CDR1 and CDR2 (germline): SGHRS, YFSETQ. CDR3 size: 14 residues. CDR3 coding DNA: TGCGCCAGCAGCTGGGACAGGGGGGACACTGAAGCTTTCTTT. This encodes CASSWDRGDTEAFF.

The CDR3 region is CASSAPTVYYGYTF. The CDR3 nucleotides read TGTGCCAGCAGTGCTCCCACAGTGTACTATGGCTACACCTTC. This rearrangement joins TRBV28 to TRBJ1-2; D call uncertain. The CDR3 extends over 14 amino acids. With 5 bases removed from V and 3 bases from J, the gap between germline ends came to 13 bases. Germline CDR1 MDHEN, CDR2 SYDVKM.

This clone was detected a few times. The chain employs TRBV2 and TRBJ1-1; D unclear. CDR3 length: 14 residues. CDR1 is SNHLY, CDR2 FYNNEI, per germline. V gave up 1 base and J gave up 5 bases, with 11 bases separating them. The CDR3, as DNA: TGTGCCAGCAGTGAAGAGAGGGCGGGGACTGAAGCTTTCTTT. This encodes CASSEERAGTEAFF.

V gene TRBV5-1 combines with J gene TRBJ1-2; D is uncertain. Germline CDR1 reads SGHRS; CDR2 reads YFSETQ. Trimming pared 4 bases from V and 0 bases from J, leaving 13 bases between. This CDR3 contains 15 residues. CDR3 protein: CASSNSVAANYGYTF. CDR3 nucleotide sequence: TGCGCCAGCAGCAACTCAGTAGCCGCTAACTATGGCTACACCTTC.

The chain recombines TRBV6-4 with TRBJ2-3, with D possibly being TRBD2 (6 bases). Germline V CDR1 and CDR2: MRHNA, SNTAGT. Trimming removed 6 bases at V and 1 base at J, with 14 bases between. CDR3 length equals 15 residues. CDR3 DNA: TGTGCCAGCAGCCGGGCCCCGGGGGGCACAGATACGCAGTATTTT. This translates into CASSRAPGGTDTQYF.

V and J are TRBV6-2 or TRBV6-3 and TRBJ1-5; 9 bases line up with TRBD1. This CDR3 is built from 18 residues. V lost 2 bases and J lost 4; bases outside the gene matches: 12. Germline values: CDR1 MNHEY, CDR2 SVGEGT. CDR3 protein: CASSYDGTGTLRNQPQHF. CDR3 in DNA: TGTGCCAGCAGTTACGACGGGACAGGGACTTTGAGAAATCAGCCCCAGCATTTT.

The J gene is TRBJ1-1, the V gene TRBV5-4; D not resolved. V was cut by 3 bases and J by 5 bases, with 14 bases left in between. Per the germline V gene, CDR1 is SGHNT and CDR2 is YYREEE (reference sequence). The CDR3 length is 14 residues. The DNA of the CDR3 is TGTGCCAGCAGCTCTAACCCCTCGAGGACTGAAGCTTTCTTT. Residues: CASSSNPSRTEAFF.

This sequence joins TRBV27 and TRBJ2-7; D possibly corresponds to TRBD1 (6 bases). The CDR3 runs 14 residues. The ends were cut back, 6 bases at V and 2 bases at J, with 14 bases in the middle. Germline-derived CDR1 and CDR2 are MNHEY and SMNVEV (reference sequence). CDR3 sequence reads: CASSSRTVPYEQYF. In DNA, the CDR3 is TGTGCCAGCAGCTCTAGGACAGTACCCTACGAGCAGTACTTC.

Concerning this clone itself: Compared with germline, one end of the junction differs, possibly owing to a read error. V gene TRBV27 combines with J gene TRBJ2-1; TRBD2 aligns across 9 bases. Germline assignment: CDR1 MNHEY and CDR2 SMNVEV (reference sequence). The CDR3 spans 16 residues. DNA for the CDR3: TGTGCCAGTAGTTTATTTGGCGGGGGGGCCTACAATGAGCAGTTCTTC. It is translated as CASSLFGGGAYNEQFF.

This clone was observed once. The V call is TRBV29-1, the J call TRBJ1-1, with D possibly TRBD1 on 6 matching bases. The CDR3 covers 14 residues. In germline, CDR1 is SQVTM, CDR2 ANQGSEA. Trimming removed 7 bases at V and 5 bases at J, with 20 bases between. In nucleotides, the CDR3 is TGCAGCGCCCTCGGGGGGGCCCCTTGGACTGAAGCTTTCTTT. Translating gives CSALGGAPWTEAFF.

This clone was detected a few times. The chain couples TRBV6-4 to TRBJ2-3; 9 bases are shared with TRBD2. Germline lookup yields CDR1 MRHNA and CDR2 SNTAGT. The CDR3 has 14 residues. V shed 3 bases and J 5 bases; nucleotides not matched to a gene: 3. The CDR3 protein is CASSERGGEDTQYF. CDR3 bases: TGTGCCAGCAGTGAGCGGGGGGGCGAAGATACGCAGTATTTT.

CDR3 loop: CASSQDGTGSYEQYF. The CDR3 nucleotides are TGCGCCAGCAGCCAAGACGGGACAGGGAGCTACGAGCAGTACTTC. The V call is TRBV4-3, the J call TRBJ2-7; 9 nucleotides match TRBD1. CDR1 is LGHNA, CDR2 YSLEER, per germline. V shed 0 bases and J 3 bases; nucleotides not matched to a gene: 3. CDR3 length: 15 amino acids.